This is a list of T cell receptor beta chains from one sample in a study of blood T cell repertoires in COVID-19. Repertoires were generated with immunoSEQ multiplex PCR, while TCRdb's copy carries only in-frame clones and drops some. The sample lists tens of thousands of clones; 70% to 85% were seen once. Sequencing was performed on peripheral blood. The receptors shown here come from a man aged 45-60 years with acute or convalescent COVID-19. CDR3s include the opening cysteine and the closing phenylalanine or tryptophan. The order of the fields is CDR3 protein, CDR3 DNA, D gene, V gene, clone size, J gene. D genes are given only for firm matches. For some rows the clone size is stated as once, few or many, or as a class when expanded; others skip it.

CSVATQGKNYGYTF | TGCAGCGTTGCTACCCAGGGGAAAAACTATGGCTACACCTTC | NA | TRBV29-1 | NA | TRBJ1-2
CASSLRAGTGSTGELFF | TGTGCCAGCAGCTTAAGGGCCGGGACAGGGTCCACCGGGGAGCTGTTTTTT | TRBD1 | TRBV7-3 | NA | TRBJ2-2
CASSLETGVYGNTIYF | TGCGCCAGCAGCTTGGAGACAGGGGTTTACGGAAACACCATATATTTT | TRBD1 | TRBV5-1 | once | TRBJ1-3
CASSRYSGGYNEQFF | TGTGCCAGCAGCCGTTATAGCGGGGGTTACAATGAGCAGTTCTTC | TRBD2 | TRBV9 | NA | TRBJ2-1
CASSLGTGSEGYTF | TGTGCCAGCAGCCTAGGGACAGGGTCAGAAGGCTACACCTTC | TRBD1 | TRBV7-8 | NA | TRBJ1-2
CASSPREMKPQHF | TGTGCCAGCTCACCTCGGGAAATGAAGCCCCAGCATTTT | NA | TRBV18 | NA | TRBJ1-5
CASSRAGLGLFF | TGTGCCAGCAGTCGAGCGGGCCTAGGTTTGTTCTTC | NA | TRBV12-3/TRBV12-4 | once | TRBJ2-1
CAISPTSVSTDTQYF | TGTGCCATCAGTCCGACTAGCGTCAGCACAGATACGCAGTATTTT | TRBD2 | TRBV10-3 | NA | TRBJ2-3
CASKGLTSEAFF | TGCGCCAGCAAGGGACTCACTTCTGAAGCTTTCTTT | NA | TRBV5-1 | NA | TRBJ1-1
CSVRITGAYEQYF | TGCAGCGTTCGGATCACCGGGGCCTACGAGCAGTACTTC | NA | TRBV29-1 | NA | TRBJ2-7
CASSSTGTGAYEQYF | TGTGCCAGCAGTTCGACCGGGACAGGGGCCTACGAGCAGTACTTC | TRBD1 | TRBV28 | NA | TRBJ2-7
CASSQSTGRSYNSPLHF | TGCGCCAGCAGCCAATCGACAGGGAGATCCTATAATTCACCCCTCCACTTT | TRBD1 | TRBV5-1 | NA | TRBJ1-6
CASSPPGQSQDTQYF | TGTGCCAGCTCACCCCCGGGACAGAGTCAAGATACGCAGTATTTT | TRBD1 | TRBV18 | NA | TRBJ2-3
CASSQGAGGPPYNEQFF | TGCGCCAGCAGCCAAGGGGCGGGAGGGCCCCCATACAATGAGCAGTTCTTC | TRBD2 | TRBV4-1 | few | TRBJ2-1
CTSRQTSHEQYF | TGTACCAGCAGGCAGACTAGCCACGAGCAGTACTTC | TRBD2 | TRBV27 | NA | TRBJ2-7
CASSQGSQPQHF | TGTGCCAGCAGTCAGGGGAGCCAGCCCCAGCATTTT | NA | TRBV27 | NA | TRBJ1-5
CATSDPGGNQPQHF | TGTGCCACCAGTGATCCAGGGGGCAATCAGCCCCAGCATTTT | NA | TRBV24-1 | NA | TRBJ1-5
CASSQLTGENEQYF | TGCGCCAGCAGCCAGTTGACAGGGGAAAACGAGCAGTACTTC | TRBD1 | TRBV4-1 | NA | TRBJ2-7
CARSLIFRTKMNTEAFF | TGTGCCAGAAGCTTGATTTTCCGGACAAAAATGAACACTGAAGCTTTCTTT | NA | TRBV5-3 | once | TRBJ1-1
CASREQGRHSRYF | TGCGCCAGCAGGGAACAGGGGAGGCACAGTCGGTACTTC | NA | TRBV5-1 | NA | TRBJ2-7
CASSYRTAGANVLTF | TGCGCCAGCAGCTATAGGACAGCTGGGGCCAACGTCCTGACTTTC | NA | TRBV5-1 | few | TRBJ2-6
CAISRDSGGNQPQHF | TGTGCCATCAGCCGAGACAGTGGCGGCAATCAGCCCCAGCATTTT | NA | TRBV10-3 | NA | TRBJ1-5
CASSYGRWQTQYF | TGTGCCAGTTCCTACGGGAGGTGGCAGACCCAGTACTTC | TRBD2 | TRBV19 | once | TRBJ2-5